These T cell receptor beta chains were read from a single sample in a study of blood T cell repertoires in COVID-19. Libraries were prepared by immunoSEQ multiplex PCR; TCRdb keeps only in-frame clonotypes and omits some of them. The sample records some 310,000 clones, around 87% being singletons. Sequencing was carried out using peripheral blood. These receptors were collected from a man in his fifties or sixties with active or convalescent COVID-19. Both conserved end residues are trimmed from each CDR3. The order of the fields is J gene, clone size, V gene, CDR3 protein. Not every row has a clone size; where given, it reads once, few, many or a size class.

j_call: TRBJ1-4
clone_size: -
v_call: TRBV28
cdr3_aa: ASTYPAESNEKLF

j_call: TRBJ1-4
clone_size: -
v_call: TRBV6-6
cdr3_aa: ASSQGQARRNEKLF

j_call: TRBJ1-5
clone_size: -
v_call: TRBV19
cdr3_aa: ASSIEGASQPQH

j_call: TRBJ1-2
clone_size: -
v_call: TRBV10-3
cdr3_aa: AISDRTGTNYGYT

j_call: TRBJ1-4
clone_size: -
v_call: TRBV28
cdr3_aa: ASSPRRGATNEKLF

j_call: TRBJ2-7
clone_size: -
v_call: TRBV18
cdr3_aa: ASSPREVSEQY

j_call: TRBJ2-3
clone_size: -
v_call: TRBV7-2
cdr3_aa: ASSLWRGAGSTDTQY

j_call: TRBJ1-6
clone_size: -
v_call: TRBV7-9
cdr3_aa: ASSSMGYRISPLH

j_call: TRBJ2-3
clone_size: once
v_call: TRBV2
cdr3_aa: ASSGFSTDTQY

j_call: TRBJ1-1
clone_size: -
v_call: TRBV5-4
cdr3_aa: ASSLLAGHTEAF

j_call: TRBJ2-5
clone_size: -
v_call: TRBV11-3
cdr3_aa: ASSAQPGTQY

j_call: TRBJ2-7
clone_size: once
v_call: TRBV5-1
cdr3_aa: ASSKEVELVEQY

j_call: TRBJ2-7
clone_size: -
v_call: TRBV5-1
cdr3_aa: ASSSGTPAYEQY

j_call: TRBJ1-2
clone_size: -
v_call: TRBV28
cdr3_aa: ASSSYRGGYT

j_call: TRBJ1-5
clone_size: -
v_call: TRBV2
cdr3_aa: ASSVWGQGNQPQH

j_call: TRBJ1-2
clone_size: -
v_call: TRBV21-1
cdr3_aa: ASSTRPPLDGYT

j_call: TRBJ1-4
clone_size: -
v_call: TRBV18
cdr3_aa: ASSPAGQGGEKLF

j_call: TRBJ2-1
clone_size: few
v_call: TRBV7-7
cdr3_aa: ASSRRVGQGNEQF

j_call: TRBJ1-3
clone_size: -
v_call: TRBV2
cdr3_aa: ASSVVRDGAGNTIY

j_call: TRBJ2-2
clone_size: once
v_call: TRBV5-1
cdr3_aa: ASSLAGGTNTGELF

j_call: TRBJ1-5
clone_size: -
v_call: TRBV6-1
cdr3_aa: ASSDEQGFNQPQH

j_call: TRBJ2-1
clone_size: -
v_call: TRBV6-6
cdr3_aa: ASCFSGTGGYNEQF